The 32 T cell receptor beta chains reported below all come from one sample, sequenced in a study of CD8+ T cells in alopecia areata. In each case, RNA was isolated and then reverse transcribed into cDNA as the sequencing template. TCRdb's table, derived via immunoSEQ multiplex PCR, lists solely in-frame clones and lacks some. In the table there are 90,000 to 100,000 clones, around 38% of which are singletons. Sequencing was done on a sample of CD4+ T cells sorted from blood. The receptors were gathered from a human donor with alopecia areata.

The chain combines TRBV29-1 with TRBJ2-1; 7 bases are shared with TRBD1. With V trimmed by 3 bases and J by 2 bases, 4 bases remained unmatched. Germline V gene data show CDR1 as SQVTM and CDR2 as ANQGSEA. The CDR3 is made up of 14 amino acids. The CDR3 nucleotides read TGCAGCGTTGATGAGGGGGCGGCCTACAATGAGCAGTTCTTC. Encoded protein: CSVDEGAAYNEQFF.

The chain uses TRBV20-1 and TRBJ2-3, with D possibly matching TRBD2 (5 bases). The germline V and J ends were trimmed by 7 bases and 6 bases, with 11 bases remaining between them. The germline CDR1 and CDR2 sequences are DFQATT and SNEGSKA (reference sequence). The CDR3 sequence is 11 residues long. CDR3 region: CSVRGVDTQYF. The CDR3 region has the DNA TGCAGTGTTCGGGGAGTTGATACGCAGTATTTT.

The chain recombines TRBV5-1 with TRBJ2-5; 8 bases map to TRBD1. J lost 3 bases, V lost 5 bases, and 3 bases had no gene match. Germline assignment: CDR1 SGHRS and CDR2 YFSETQ. The CDR3 contains 13 residues. CDR3 nucleotides: TGCGCCAGCAGGACAGGGGCGGAAGAGACCCAGTACTTC. Translated: CASRTGAEETQYF.

The chain uses TRBV5-1 and TRBJ2-7; no clear D. This CDR3 comprises 16 residues. V lost 4 bases and J lost 0, with 17 bases in between. Germline values: CDR1 SGHRS, CDR2 YFSETQ. CDR3 DNA sequence: TGCGCCAGCAGCCTCCAGCCCCTTTCGAACTCCTACGAGCAGTACTTC. Amino acids: CASSLQPLSNSYEQYF.

The gene calls are TRBV30 and TRBJ2-2; tentatively, D is TRBD1 (5 bases). The CDR3 totals 15 residues. CDR1 is GTSNPN and CDR2 is SVGIG in the germline V gene (reference sequence). The germline V and J ends were trimmed by 5 bases and 1 base, with 14 bases remaining between them. Here the CDR3 reads CAWSPTALNTGELFF. The DNA for the CDR3 is TGTGCCTGGTCCCCGACAGCGCTGAACACCGGGGAGCTGTTTTTT.

The chain is built from TRBV29-1 and TRBJ1-3; D is undetermined. V lost 5 bases and J 0 bases, leaving 11 bases between the germline ends. The CDR3 spans 14 residues. Germline CDR1 SQVTM, CDR2 ANQGSEA. CDR3 residues: CSVSGRLSGNTIYF. CDR3 DNA sequence: TGCAGCGTTTCCGGCAGGCTCTCTGGAAACACCATATATTTT.

The rearrangement joins TRBV7-9 to TRBJ1-2, with D uncertain. The length of the CDR3 is 16 residues. Germline lookup yields CDR1 SEHNR and CDR2 FQNEAQ (reference sequence). Deletions cut 0 bases from V and 4 bases from J, with 15 bases between. This chain's CDR3 is CASSLAGTGIAYGYTF. The CDR3 DNA sequence: TGTGCCAGCAGCTTAGCGGGTACGGGGATCGCCTATGGCTACACCTTC. Full variable domain (missing parts from reference TRBV7-9 and TRBJ1-2): DTGVSQNPRHKITKRGQNVTFRCDPISEHNRLYWYRQTLGQGPEFLTYFQNEAQLEKSRLLSDRFSAERPKGSFSTLEIQRTEQGDSAMYLCASSLAGTGIAYGYTFGSGTRLTVV.

A note on this clone: The same CDR3 also results from other DNA sequences found in this sample. The chain couples TRBV30 to TRBJ2-5, with a tentative D call TRBD2 (6 bases). Germline V gives CDR1 GTSNPN, CDR2 SVGIG (reference sequence). This CDR3 region has 13 residues. V was clipped by 1 base and J by 1 base, with 7 bases between them. The CDR3 DNA follows: TGTGCCTGGAGTGGGGGACTCCAAGAGACCCAGTACTTC. This sequence encodes CAWSGGLQETQYF.

This clone was counted a few times. This chain uses TRBV5-1 with TRBJ2-4; D remains unclear. The V end was cut by 4 bases, the J end by 5 bases, with 13 bases between. Germline CDR1 and CDR2: SGHRS and YFSETQ. This CDR3 is built from 14 residues. CDR3 DNA sequence: TGCGCCAGCAGCCAAGGAAGCAGAGAAAACATTCAGTACTTC. Protein: CASSQGSRENIQYF.

The chain uses TRBV7-8 and TRBJ2-5, with TRBD2 identical over 7 bases. The CDR3 sequence is 16 residues long. J was trimmed by 3 bases and V by 7 bases; bases with no gene match: 14. CDR1 is SGHVS, CDR2 FQNEAQ, per germline. CDR3 sequence: CASIEKRGGWEETQYF. The CDR3 nucleotides are TGTGCCAGCATCGAAAAGCGGGGCGGGTGGGAAGAGACCCAGTACTTC.

This clone was seen a handful of times. The chain uses TRBV30 and TRBJ2-1, with D unclear. V lost 0 bases and J 3 bases, leaving 12 bases between the germline ends. This CDR3 is 15 amino acids long. Germline values: CDR1 GTSNPN, CDR2 SVGIG (reference sequence). In DNA form, the CDR3 reads TGTGCCTGGAGTGTACTGTCAGGAAACTACAATGAGCAGTTCTTC. Protein: CAWSVLSGNYNEQFF.

The chain uses TRBV6-6 and TRBJ2-5; D possibly matches TRBD1 or TRBD2 (6 bases each). The ends were cut back, 8 bases at V and 4 bases at J, with 14 bases in the middle. This CDR3 has 13 residues. The germline V gene encodes CDR1 MNHNY and CDR2 SVGAGI (reference sequence). The CDR3 bases are TGTGCCAGCCACGAGGGGGGACGAGAGACCCAGTACTTC. Residues: CASHEGGRETQYF.

This clone has only a few counts. CDR3 in DNA: TGTGCCAGCAGTTTGGGGGGGTCTGGGGCCAACGTCCTGACTTTC. Residues: CASSLGGSGANVLTF. This chain joins TRBV28 and TRBJ2-6, with TRBD2 identical over 7 bases. The germline V gene encodes CDR1 MDHEN and CDR2 SYDVKM. The CDR3 is 15 residues long. Unmatched junction bases numbered 0, after V lost 3 bases and J lost 1 base.

As DNA, the CDR3 is TGCGCCAGCAGCCAACTGGACACACATAGTGATACGCAGTATTTT. Protein sequence: CASSQLDTHSDTQYF. The chain recombines TRBV4-1 with TRBJ2-3; perhaps TRBD1 as D (5 bases). In germline, CDR1 is MGHRA, CDR2 YSYEKL. V lost 2 bases to trimming and J lost 6 bases, with 15 bases between them. The CDR3 has 15 amino acids.

In DNA form, the CDR3 reads TGTGCCAGCAGTCCCTCTCCCTGGGAGCAGTACTTC. This gives the protein CASSPSPWEQYF. V gene TRBV27 combines with J gene TRBJ2-7; no reliable D call. Deletions cut 5 bases from V and 7 bases from J, with 12 bases between. Germline V CDR1 and CDR2: MNHEY, SMNVEV (reference sequence). The CDR3 contains 12 residues.

V gene TRBV18 combines with J gene TRBJ1-5; 7 nucleotides match TRBD1. The CDR3 consists of 15 residues. Germline V gives CDR1 KGHSH, CDR2 LQKENI. The V segment lost 3 bases and the J segment 1 base; nucleotides outside the gene matches: 3. The CDR3 sequence: CASSPSTGSNQPQHF. CDR3 DNA: TGTGCCAGCTCACCCTCGACAGGGAGCAATCAGCCCCAGCATTTT.

This clone has a handful of counts. The chain uses TRBV29-1 and TRBJ2-3; D gene uncertain. The CDR3 covers 14 residues. V was shortened by 5 bases and J by 0 bases, with 12 bases between the two germline ends. Germline assignment: CDR1 SQVTM and CDR2 ANQGSEA. CDR3 residues: CSVYSTSSTDTQYF. For the CDR3, the DNA is TGCAGCGTTTACTCGACCTCTAGCACAGATACGCAGTATTTT.

J is TRBJ1-4 and V is TRBV30; 7 positions agree with TRBD1. The germline CDR1 and CDR2 sequences are GTSNPN and SVGIG (reference sequence). There are 17 residues in the CDR3. V was clipped by 1 base and J by 3 bases; unmatched bases: 11. The CDR3 DNA reads TGTGCCTGGAGTGATCGACAGGGTGGGCGATCTAATGAAAAACTGTTTTTT. Translating gives CAWSDRQGGRSNEKLFF.

The genes are TRBV9 and TRBJ2-3; D is tentatively TRBD1 or TRBD2 (5 bases each). The germline V gene encodes CDR1 SGDLS and CDR2 YYNGEE. The CDR3 contains 15 residues. Trimming removed 4 bases from V and 2 bases from J, with 14 bases in between. CDR3 residues: CASSPSHGATDTQYF. CDR3 coding DNA: TGTGCCAGCAGCCCAAGTCACGGGGCCACAGATACGCAGTATTTT.

By sample share, this clone is medium-sized. This chain joins TRBV7-2 and TRBJ2-5, with D maybe TRBD2 (6 bases). V dropped 0 bases and J dropped 4 bases, with 9 bases sitting between them. This CDR3 is built from 14 residues. Germline CDR1 SGHTA, CDR2 FQGNSA. The CDR3 DNA reads TGTGCCAGCAGCTTAGCGCGGGGAACAGAGACCCAGTACTTC. Translation gives CASSLARGTETQYF.

The rearrangement uses TRBV5-4 and TRBJ2-1; no clear D gene. Germline V lookup: CDR1 SGHNT, CDR2 YYREEE (reference sequence). V lost 1 base and J lost 9, with 17 bases in between. The CDR3 covers 15 residues. CDR3 in amino acids: CASSLTMAAFGEQFF. CDR3 in DNA: TGTGCCAGCAGCTTGACTATGGCCGCCTTCGGTGAGCAGTTCTTC.

A few counts support this clone. The chain links TRBV18 to TRBJ1-5, with 8 bases that match TRBD1. With 3 bases clipped from V and 4 bases from J, the junction kept 5 bases outside the gene matches. The germline CDR1 and CDR2 sequences are KGHSH and LQKENI. The CDR3 length is 15 residues. CDR3 sequence: CASSPTGVGNQPQHF. The CDR3 DNA sequence: TGTGCCAGCTCACCGACAGGGGTCGGGAATCAGCCCCAGCATTTT. Combining the CDR3 with reference TRBV18 and TRBJ1-5 gives the whole variable domain NAGVMQNPRHLVRRRGQEARLRCSPMKGHSHVYWYRQLPEEGLKFMVYLQKENIIDESGMPKERFSAEFPKEGPSILRIQQVVRGDSAAYFCASSPTGVGNQPQHFGDGTRLSIL.

This clone was recorded only once. The chain has TRBV6-5 and TRBJ2-3; D is ambiguous. CDR1 is MNHEY and CDR2 is SVGAGI in the germline V gene. The CDR3 has 14 amino acids. Trimming pared 10 bases from V and 3 bases from J, leaving 17 bases between. The CDR3 DNA follows: TGTGCCACCAGCCGGGCAAGAAGGACAGATACGCAGTATTTT. Translated: CATSRARRTDTQYF.

This clone turned up a few times. The genes are TRBV30 and TRBJ2-5, with D possibly being TRBD1 or TRBD2 (5 bases each). CDR3 length: 14 residues. Trimming left V 1 base short and J 6 bases short, with 15 bases between. CDR1 is GTSNPN and CDR2 is SVGIG in the germline V gene (reference sequence). This chain's CDR3 is CAWSGTRGWKTQYF. CDR3 sequence (DNA): TGTGCCTGGAGTGGGACTCGGGGCTGGAAGACCCAGTACTTC.

The V gene is TRBV5-4, the J gene TRBJ2-1, with TRBD2 matching over 12 bases. The ends lost 3 bases at V and 2 bases at J; junction bases unmatched: 3. The CDR3 is 16 amino acids. CDR1 is SGHNT, CDR2 YYREEE, per germline (reference sequence). The CDR3 nucleotides are TGTGCCAGCAGCTCAAGGACTAGCGGGGCCTACAATGAGCAGTTCTTC. It specifies CASSSRTSGAYNEQFF.

The chain is built from TRBV7-9 and TRBJ2-5; D is perhaps TRBD1 (5 bases). V gave up 2 bases and J gave up 4 bases, with 11 bases separating them. The CDR3 has 14 residues. Germline assignment: CDR1 SEHNR and CDR2 FQNEAQ (reference sequence). CDR3 nucleotides: TGTGCCAGCAGCTTACCGCAGGGTCGAGAGACCCAGTACTTC. Protein product: CASSLPQGRETQYF.

In its sample, this clone was seen once. This sequence joins TRBV30 and TRBJ2-7, with 7 positions matching TRBD2. Germline loops: CDR1 GTSNPN, CDR2 SVGIG (reference sequence). The CDR3 loop spans 13 amino acids. Trimming removed 4 bases from V and 5 bases from J; junction bases left unmatched: 8. The CDR3 is CAWKDGRLDEQYF. CDR3 DNA: TGTGCCTGGAAAGACGGGAGGCTCGACGAGCAGTACTTC.

This clone was detected only a few times. J is TRBJ1-2 and V is TRBV28; the D is unclear. The CDR3 is 12 residues long. Germline values: CDR1 MDHEN, CDR2 SYDVKM. V was clipped by 5 bases and J by 4 bases, with 8 bases between them. This CDR3 is CASSRSIYGYTF. The CDR3 DNA sequence: TGTGCCAGCAGTCGGAGTATCTATGGCTACACCTTC.

This clone was observed a handful of times. The rearrangement joins TRBV7-2 to TRBJ1-1; no definite D call. Deletions cut 6 bases from V and 4 bases from J, with 6 bases between. Germline V lookup: CDR1 SGHTA, CDR2 FQGNSA. This CDR3 region has 11 residues. This chain's CDR3 is CASSRITEAFF. DNA of the CDR3: TGTGCCAGCAGTCGGATCACTGAAGCTTTCTTT.

V gene TRBV7-2 combines with J gene TRBJ2-5, with TRBD2 as a possible D gene (6 bases). Trimming left V 5 bases short and J 5 bases short, with 15 bases between. Germline V gives CDR1 SGHTA, CDR2 FQGNSA. CDR3 length: 14 amino acids. CDR3 nucleotide sequence: TGTGCCAGCAGCCAAAAATGGGGGAGGGAGACCCAGTACTTC. Its protein product is CASSQKWGRETQYF.

The rearrangement joins TRBV19 to TRBJ1-5; TRBD1 is a possible D gene (6 bases). The CDR3 has 13 amino acids. V lost 6 bases and J 2 bases, leaving 8 bases between the germline ends. CDR1 and CDR2 (germline): LNHDA, SQIVND (reference sequence). As DNA, the CDR3 is TGTGCCAGTAGCCGACAGGGCAATCAGCCCCAGCATTTT. Its translation: CASSRQGNQPQHF. Drawing the rest from reference TRBV19 and TRBJ1-5, the complete variable domain is DGGITQSPKYLFRKEGQNVTLSCEQNLNHDAMYWYRQDPGQGLRLIYYSQIVNDFQKGDIAEGYSVSREKKESFPLTVTSAQKNPTAFYLCASSRQGNQPQHFGDGTRLSIL.

This chain links TRBV27 with TRBJ1-4, with 7 bases lining up with TRBD1. The ends lost 5 bases at V and 4 bases at J; junction bases unmatched: 10. The CDR3 covers 16 residues. Germline V lookup: CDR1 MNHEY, CDR2 SMNVEV (reference sequence). As DNA, the CDR3 is TGTGCCAGCAGTCCCCGAAACAGGGGTTTTAATGAAAAACTGTTTTTT. Amino acids: CASSPRNRGFNEKLFF. Full variable domain (missing parts from reference TRBV27 and TRBJ1-4): EAQVTQNPRYLITVTGKKLTVTCSQNMNHEYMSWYRQDPGLGLRQIYYSMNVEVTDKGDVPEGYKVSRKEKRNFPLILESPSPNQTSLYFCASSPRNRGFNEKLFFGSGTQLSVL.